The 11 T cell receptor beta chains below all came from one sample that was sequenced in a study of T cells in Graves' hyperthyroidism and ophthalmopathy. The TCR beta CDR3 regions underwent amplification using RNA transcripts as the source. First-round RT-PCR with HTBI primers amplified the TCR CDR3 region. TCRdb re-analysed the multiplex PCR reads in MiXCR, keeping a single row per CDR3 protein. This sample carries approximately 350,000 distinct CDR3 sequences, 12% to 15% of them seen once, and the ten largest clones take around 20%. Sequenced sample: blood. The source of these receptors is an older woman with Graves' ophthalmopathy.

This clonotype occurred many times. This chain uses TRBV28 with TRBJ2-5; TRBD2 matches at 8 bases. This CDR3 comprises 15 residues. The V and J ends lost 6 bases and 7 bases, in that order; junction bases with no gene match: 13. Germline V gene sequence: CDR1 MDHEN, CDR2 SYDVKM. This CDR3 is CASRFGTSGFGTQYF. The CDR3 coding sequence is TGTGCCAGCAGATTCGGGACTAGTGGATTTGGGACCCAGTACTTC.

This clonotype was observed a handful of times. The chain employs TRBV5-1 and TRBJ2-7, with no clear D. Trimming stripped 2 bases from V and 7 bases from J, with 13 bases between. Germline V CDR1 and CDR2: SGHRS, YFSETQ. The length of the CDR3 is 13 residues. CDR3 protein: CASSFVPQDEQYF. As DNA, the CDR3 is TGCGCCAGCAGCTTTGTCCCCCAGGATGAGCAGTACTTC. Combining the CDR3 with reference TRBV5-1 and TRBJ2-7 gives the whole variable domain KAGVTQTPRYLIKTRGQQVTLSCSPISGHRSVSWYQQTPGQGLQFLFEYFSETQRNKGNFPGRFSGRQFSNSRSEMNVSTLELGDSALYLCASSFVPQDEQYFGPGTRLTVT.

The chain carries TRBV28 and TRBJ1-5; possibly TRBD1 for D (5 bases). This CDR3 comprises 12 residues. The ends were cut back, 5 bases at V and 9 bases at J, with 11 bases in the middle. Germline lookup yields CDR1 MDHEN and CDR2 SYDVKM. The CDR3 reads CASSRRGGPQHF. The CDR3 DNA reads TGTGCCAGCAGTCGACGGGGGGGGCCCCAGCATTTT.

This clonotype turned up a few times. This chain connects TRBV12-3 or TRBV12-4 to TRBJ2-3; TRBD1 matches 10 bases. The V segment lost 6 bases and the J segment 4 bases; nucleotides outside the gene matches: 10. CDR3 length equals 16 residues. CDR3 DNA: TGTGCCAGCAGCCTTAAGGACAGGGGGTTTGCAGATACGCAGTATTTT. Translated, it gives CASSLKDRGFADTQYF.

The chain uses TRBV29-1 and TRBJ1-4; 9 bases fit TRBD1. Germline CDR1 and CDR2: SQVTM and ANQGSEA. V shed 4 bases, J shed 3 bases, and the junction held 6 bases outside the gene matches. This CDR3 comprises 15 residues. The CDR3 loop reads CSVAGQGLPNEKLFF. The CDR3 DNA sequence: TGCAGCGTTGCGGGACAGGGCCTTCCTAATGAAAAACTGTTTTTT.

This clonotype was recorded many times. This chain uses TRBV6-1 with TRBJ2-5; D call uncertain. Germline assignment: CDR1 MNHNS and CDR2 SASEGT. V lost 2 bases and J lost 1, with 11 bases in between. The CDR3 is 15 residues long. This CDR3 reads CASSEPLGSQETQYF. The CDR3, as DNA: TGTGCCAGCAGTGAACCCCTCGGCTCCCAAGAGACCCAGTACTTC.

This sequence joins TRBV20-1 and TRBJ2-7; 13 positions agree with TRBD2. V was clipped by 1 base and J by 5 bases; unmatched bases: 5. CDR1 and CDR2 (germline): DFQATT, SNEGSKA (reference sequence). The CDR3 covers 15 residues. The CDR3 is CSARGTSGSYHEQYF. The CDR3 DNA reads TGCAGTGCTAGAGGGACTAGCGGGAGCTACCACGAGCAGTACTTC.

Of note for this clonotype: One junction end does not reproduce the germline sequence, and a read error may be involved. The chain is built from TRBV6-1 and TRBJ2-1; 7 bases agree with TRBD1. This CDR3 comprises 15 residues. Germline V gives CDR1 MNHNS, CDR2 SASEGT. In nucleotides, the CDR3 is TGTGCCAGCAGGTCACAGGGGCTACCTTACAATGAGCAGTCCTTC. This sequence encodes CASRSQGLPYNEQSF.

The V and J genes are TRBV7-6 and TRBJ2-5; tentative D call: TRBD2 (5 bases). CDR1 is SGHVS and CDR2 is FNYEAQ in the germline V gene. The CDR3 runs 14 residues. The ends were cut back, 1 base at V and 1 base at J, with 7 bases in the middle. The CDR3: CASSLEAAQETQYF. In DNA form, the CDR3 reads TGTGCCAGCAGCTTAGAAGCGGCCCAAGAGACCCAGTACTTC.

This chain joins TRBV14 and TRBJ2-7; D call uncertain. The length of the CDR3 is 16 residues. Germline V gene sequence: CDR1 SGHDN, CDR2 FVKESK. The ends were cut back, 1 base at V and 3 bases at J, with 16 bases in the middle. DNA for the CDR3: TGTGCCAGCAGCCAAGGAGATACTACATCACTCTACGAGCAGTACTTC. Its protein product is CASSQGDTTSLYEQYF.

This clonotype was detected many times. The chain couples TRBV9 to TRBJ1-1; 8 positions agree with TRBD1. After removal of 4 bases from V and 8 bases from J, the junction contained 16 bases not matched to a gene. Germline V gives CDR1 SGDLS, CDR2 YYNGEE. The CDR3 is 16 amino acids. The CDR3 coding sequence is TGTGCCAGCAGCACCTCCCCTAGGGGACAGGTGGGGGAAGCTTTCTTT. Translation: CASSTSPRGQVGEAFF.